This T cell receptor (beta chain) was identified during a study of ipilimumab plus nivolumab after autologous stem cell transplantation. Study-level background: The myeloma cohort included high-risk transplant-naive patients and patients relapsing within 3 years of a first autologous transplant.

Of note for this clone: Its target is unknown.

Starting 14 to 28 days after autologous transplant, ipilimumab 1 mg/kg was given. Patients received nivolumab 3 mg/kg at weeks 1, 4, 7, 10, then fortnightly to week 26. Germline V lookup: CDR1 KGHSH, CDR2 LQKENI. This CDR3 has 14 amino acids. V lost 5 bases and J 0 bases, leaving 9 bases between the germline ends. Assay used: immunoSEQ multiplex PCR; TCRdb lists only in-frame clones, some missing. The table lists 37,000 or so clones, more than 85% of them singletons. Study observations and caveats: Per the authors, repertoire, Treg and microbiota data justify further study.

The sample in question was PBMCs, obtained in a trial of ipilimumab plus nivolumab as post-transplant consolidation. The source of this sequence is a male donor with multiple myeloma. The gene calls are TRBV18 and TRBJ2-3; unclear D gene. The CDR3 DNA reads TGTGCCAGCTCAGTCGGAGTCAGCACAGATACGCAGTATTTT. Protein product: CASSVGVSTDTQYF.